Presented here are 5 T cell receptor beta chains from one specimen sequenced in a study of blood T cell repertoires in COVID-19. The protocol was immunoSEQ multiplex PCR, while the TCRdb copy is restricted to in-frame clones and leaves out a portion. The data contain roughly 250,000 clones, around nine tenths of them singletons. Sequenced material: peripheral blood. These receptor sequences come from a woman in her thirties or forties who had recovered from COVID-19.

Concerning this clone itself: One end of the junction is discordant with germline, which a read error may explain. This chain uses TRBV7-2 with TRBJ1-2; 7 positions match TRBD1. The CDR3 covers 14 residues. Germline lookup yields CDR1 SGHTA and CDR2 FQGNSA. The DNA for the CDR3 is TGTGCCAGCAGCTTAACTTTGGGGACAGAGACTTACCCCTTC. Amino acid sequence: CASSLTLGTETYPF.

The rearrangement uses TRBV7-3 and TRBJ1-2; 8 bases agree with TRBD1. Germline CDR1 SGHTA, CDR2 FQGTGA. The CDR3 has 13 residues. V was clipped by 3 bases and J by 5 bases; unmatched bases: 2. The CDR3 nucleotides are TGTGCCAGCAGCTTGGACAGGGATTATGGCTACACCTTC. Amino acids: CASSLDRDYGYTF.

The chain has TRBV7-6 and TRBJ2-2; 8 nucleotides agree with TRBD1. The CDR3 loop spans 15 amino acids. Germline CDR1 SGHVS, CDR2 FNYEAQ. Germline trimming cut 5 bases from V and 1 base from J; bases unmatched to any gene: 3. The CDR3 sequence is CASSRDRGNTGELFF. CDR3 in DNA: TGTGCCAGCAGCCGAGACAGGGGGAACACCGGGGAGCTGTTTTTT.

This chain uses TRBV4-3 with TRBJ1-2; no reliable D call. V gave up 3 bases and J gave up 4 bases, with 15 bases separating them. This CDR3 is built from 15 residues. Per the germline V gene, CDR1 is LGHNA and CDR2 is YSLEER. The CDR3 DNA reads TGCGCCAGCAGCCAGATAAGGGAGCCCAGCTATGGCTACACCTTC. Its translation: CASSQIREPSYGYTF.

V is TRBV3-1 (or the pseudogene TRBV3-2) and J is TRBJ2-5; 7 bases agree with TRBD1. The germline V gene encodes CDR1 LGHDT and CDR2 YNNKEL (reference sequence). J lost 7 bases, V lost 6 bases, and 8 bases had no gene match. The length of the CDR3 is 13 residues. The CDR3 region has the DNA TGTGCCAGCAGTCCTACAGGGGCCGGGACCCAGTACTTC. This gives the protein CASSPTGAGTQYF.